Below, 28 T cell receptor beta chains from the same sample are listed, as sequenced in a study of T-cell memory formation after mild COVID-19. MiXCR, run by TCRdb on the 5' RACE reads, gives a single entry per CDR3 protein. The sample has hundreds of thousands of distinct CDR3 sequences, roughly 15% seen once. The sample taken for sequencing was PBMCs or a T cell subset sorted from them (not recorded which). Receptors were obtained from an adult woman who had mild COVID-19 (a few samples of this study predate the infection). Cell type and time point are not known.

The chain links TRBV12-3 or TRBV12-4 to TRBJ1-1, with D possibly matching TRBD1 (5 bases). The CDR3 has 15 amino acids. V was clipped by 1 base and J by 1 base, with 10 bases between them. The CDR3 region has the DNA TGTGCCAGCAGTTTAGATACGGGGCGGAACACTGAAGCTTTCTTT. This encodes CASSLDTGRNTEAFF.

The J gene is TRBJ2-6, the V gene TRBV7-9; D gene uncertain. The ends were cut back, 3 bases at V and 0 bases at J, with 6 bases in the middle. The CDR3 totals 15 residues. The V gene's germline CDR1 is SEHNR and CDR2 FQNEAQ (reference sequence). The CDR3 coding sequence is TGTGCCAGCAGCTTTGATCTCTCTGGGGCCAACGTCCTGACTTTC. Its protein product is CASSFDLSGANVLTF.

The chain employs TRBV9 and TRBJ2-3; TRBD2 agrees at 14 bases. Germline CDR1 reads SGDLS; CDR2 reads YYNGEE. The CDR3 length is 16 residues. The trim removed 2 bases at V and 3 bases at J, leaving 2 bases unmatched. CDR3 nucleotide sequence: TGTGCCAGCAGCGTGGGGACTAGCGGGGGAACAGATACGCAGTATTTT. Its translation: CASSVGTSGGTDTQYF. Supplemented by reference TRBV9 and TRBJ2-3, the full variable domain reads DSGVTQTPKHLITATGQRVTLRCSPRSGDLSVYWYQQSLDQGLQFLIQYYNGEERAKGNILERFSAQQFPDLHSELNLSSLELGDSALYFCASSVGTSGGTDTQYFGPGTRLTVL.

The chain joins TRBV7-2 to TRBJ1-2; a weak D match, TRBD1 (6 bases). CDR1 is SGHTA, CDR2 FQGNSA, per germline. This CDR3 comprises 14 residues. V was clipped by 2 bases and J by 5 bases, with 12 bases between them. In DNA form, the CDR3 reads TGTGCCAGCAGCTTACTTGGGCAGGGGTATGGCTACACCTTC. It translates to CASSLLGQGYGYTF.

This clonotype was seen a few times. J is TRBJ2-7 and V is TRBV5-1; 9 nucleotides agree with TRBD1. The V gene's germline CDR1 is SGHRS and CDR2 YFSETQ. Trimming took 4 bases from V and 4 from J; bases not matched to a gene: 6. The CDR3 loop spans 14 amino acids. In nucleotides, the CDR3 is TGCGCCAGCAGCCCAGGGGACAGGGAGTACGAGCAGTACTTC. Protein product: CASSPGDREYEQYF.

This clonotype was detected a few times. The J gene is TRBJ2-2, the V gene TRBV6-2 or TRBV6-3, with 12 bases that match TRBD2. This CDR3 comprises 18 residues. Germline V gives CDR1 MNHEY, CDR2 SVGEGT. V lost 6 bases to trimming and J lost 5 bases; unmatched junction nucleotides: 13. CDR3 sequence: CASRPLSSGRARTGELFF. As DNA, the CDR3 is TGTGCCAGCAGACCGCTCTCTAGCGGGAGGGCCAGAACCGGGGAGCTGTTTTTT.

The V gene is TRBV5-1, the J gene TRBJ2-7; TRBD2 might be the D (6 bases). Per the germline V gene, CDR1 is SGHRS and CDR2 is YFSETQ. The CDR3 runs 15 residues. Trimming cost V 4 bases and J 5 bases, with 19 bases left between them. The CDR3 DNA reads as TGCGCCAGCAGCAACCAAGCGGGTATCATTAACGAGCAGTACTTC. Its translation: CASSNQAGIINEQYF.

The CDR3 reads CASSILGTAYSGANVLTF. CDR3 nucleotide sequence: TGTGCCAGTAGTATCCTCGGGACGGCCTACTCTGGGGCCAACGTCCTGACTTTC. The genes are TRBV19 and TRBJ2-6; either TRBD1 or TRBD2 may fit D (5 bases each). The CDR3 is 18 residues long. Germline CDR1 reads LNHDA; CDR2 reads SQIVND (reference sequence). The germline V and J ends were trimmed by 3 bases and 0 bases, with 15 bases remaining between them.

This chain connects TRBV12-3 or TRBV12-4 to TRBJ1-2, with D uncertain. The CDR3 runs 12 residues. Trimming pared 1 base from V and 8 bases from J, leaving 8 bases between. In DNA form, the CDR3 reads TGTGCCAGCAGTTTAGGGTTAACGGGCTACACCTTC. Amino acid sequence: CASSLGLTGYTF.

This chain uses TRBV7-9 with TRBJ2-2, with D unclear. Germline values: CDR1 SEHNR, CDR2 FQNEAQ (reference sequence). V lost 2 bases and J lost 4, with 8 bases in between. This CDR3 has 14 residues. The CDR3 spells CASSLFRATGELFF. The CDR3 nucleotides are TGTGCCAGCAGCTTATTCCGGGCCACCGGGGAGCTGTTTTTT. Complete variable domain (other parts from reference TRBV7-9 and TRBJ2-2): DTGVSQNPRHKITKRGQNVTFRCDPISEHNRLYWYRQTLGQGPEFLTYFQNEAQLEKSRLLSDRFSAERPKGSFSTLEIQRTEQGDSAMYLCASSLFRATGELFFGEGSRLTVL.

The CDR3 region has the DNA TGTGCCAGCAGCCCATGGACTCTGGGGGGAGACACTGAAGCTTTCTTT. As protein: CASSPWTLGGDTEAFF. The rearrangement joins TRBV11-2 to TRBJ1-1; possibly TRBD1 for D (5 bases). Germline CDR1 reads SGHAT; CDR2 reads FQNNGV. CDR3 length: 16 residues. Deletions cut 5 bases from V and 3 bases from J, with 19 bases between.

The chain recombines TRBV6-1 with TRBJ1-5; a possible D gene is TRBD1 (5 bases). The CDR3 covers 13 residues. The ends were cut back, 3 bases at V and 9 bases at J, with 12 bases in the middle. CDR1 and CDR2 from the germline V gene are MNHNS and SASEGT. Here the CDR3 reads CASSDRAGGPQHF. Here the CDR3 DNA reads TGTGCCAGCAGTGACAGGGCCGGCGGGCCCCAGCATTTT.

The CDR3 DNA follows: TGCAGTGCTAGGGGGAGTATAGGCAGTTCCGGGGAGCTGTTTTTT. Translation: CSARGSIGSSGELFF. The genes are TRBV20-1 and TRBJ2-2, with a weak D call TRBD2 (5 bases). There are 15 residues in the CDR3. Germline loops: CDR1 DFQATT, CDR2 SNEGSKA (reference sequence). V was clipped by 3 bases and J by 6 bases, with 17 bases between them.

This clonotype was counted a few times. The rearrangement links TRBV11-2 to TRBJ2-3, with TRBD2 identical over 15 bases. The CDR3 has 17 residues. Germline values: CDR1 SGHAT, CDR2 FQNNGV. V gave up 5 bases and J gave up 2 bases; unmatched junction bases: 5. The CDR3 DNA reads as TGTGCCAGCAGCCCGGGACTAGCGGGAGGTACCACAGATACGCAGTATTTT. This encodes CASSPGLAGGTTDTQYF.

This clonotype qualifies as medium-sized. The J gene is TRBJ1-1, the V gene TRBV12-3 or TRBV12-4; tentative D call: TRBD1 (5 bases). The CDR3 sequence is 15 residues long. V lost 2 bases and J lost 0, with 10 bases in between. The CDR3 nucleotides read TGTGCCAGCAGTTTACAGGGAGGGTTGAACACTGAAGCTTTCTTT. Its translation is CASSLQGGLNTEAFF.

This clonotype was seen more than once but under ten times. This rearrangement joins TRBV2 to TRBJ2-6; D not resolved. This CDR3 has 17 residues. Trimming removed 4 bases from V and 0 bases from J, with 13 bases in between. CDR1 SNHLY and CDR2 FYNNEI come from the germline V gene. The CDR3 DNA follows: TGTGCCAGCAGTGGGGCCCCGGGCGGCTCTGGGGCCAACGTCCTGACTTTC. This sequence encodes CASSGAPGGSGANVLTF.

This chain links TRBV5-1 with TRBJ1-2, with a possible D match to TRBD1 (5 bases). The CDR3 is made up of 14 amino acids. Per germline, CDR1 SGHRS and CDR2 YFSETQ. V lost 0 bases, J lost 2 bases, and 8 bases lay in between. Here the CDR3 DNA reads TGCGCCAGCAGCTTGGGGGACCTCAACTATGGCTACACCTTC. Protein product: CASSLGDLNYGYTF.

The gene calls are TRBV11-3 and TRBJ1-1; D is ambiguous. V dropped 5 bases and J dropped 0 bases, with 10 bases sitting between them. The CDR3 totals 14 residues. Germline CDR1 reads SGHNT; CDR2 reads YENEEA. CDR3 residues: CASSPGNMNTEAFF. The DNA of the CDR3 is TGTGCCAGCAGCCCCGGAAACATGAACACTGAAGCTTTCTTT.

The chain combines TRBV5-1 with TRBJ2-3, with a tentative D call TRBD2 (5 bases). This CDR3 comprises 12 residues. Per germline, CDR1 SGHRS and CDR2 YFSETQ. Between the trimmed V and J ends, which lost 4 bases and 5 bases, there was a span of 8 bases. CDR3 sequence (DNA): TGCGCCAGCAGCCCGAGGGAAGATACGCAGTATTTT. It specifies CASSPREDTQYF.

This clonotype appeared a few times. CDR3 bases: TGTGCCAGCAGCTTAGTTGCCCAATCCAACACTGAAGCTTTCTTT. This encodes CASSLVAQSNTEAFF. V gene TRBV7-9 combines with J gene TRBJ1-1; no clear D gene. The V and J ends lost 1 base and 2 bases respectively, with 11 bases between them. From germline, CDR1 is SEHNR and CDR2 FQNEAQ (reference sequence). This CDR3 has 15 amino acids.

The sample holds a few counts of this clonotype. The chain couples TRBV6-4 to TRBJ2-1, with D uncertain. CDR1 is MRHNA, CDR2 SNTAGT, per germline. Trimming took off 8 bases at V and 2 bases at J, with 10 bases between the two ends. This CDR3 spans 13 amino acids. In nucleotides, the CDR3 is TGTGCCAGCGGGCTAGACCCCTACAATGAGCAGTTCTTC. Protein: CASGLDPYNEQFF.

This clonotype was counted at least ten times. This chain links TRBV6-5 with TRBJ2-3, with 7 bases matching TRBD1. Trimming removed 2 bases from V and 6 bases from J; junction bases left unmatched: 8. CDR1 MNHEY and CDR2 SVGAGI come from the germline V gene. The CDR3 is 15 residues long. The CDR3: CASSYLGQISDTQYF. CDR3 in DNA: TGTGCCAGCAGTTACCTGGGACAGATTAGTGATACGCAGTATTTT.

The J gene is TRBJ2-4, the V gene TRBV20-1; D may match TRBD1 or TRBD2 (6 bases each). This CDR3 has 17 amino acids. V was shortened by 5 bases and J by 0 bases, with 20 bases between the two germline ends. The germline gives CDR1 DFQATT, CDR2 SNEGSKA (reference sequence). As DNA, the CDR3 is TGCAGTGCTGCCCCCCCGGGGGCGGGCTTAGCCAAAAACATTCAGTACTTC. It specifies CSAAPPGAGLAKNIQYF.

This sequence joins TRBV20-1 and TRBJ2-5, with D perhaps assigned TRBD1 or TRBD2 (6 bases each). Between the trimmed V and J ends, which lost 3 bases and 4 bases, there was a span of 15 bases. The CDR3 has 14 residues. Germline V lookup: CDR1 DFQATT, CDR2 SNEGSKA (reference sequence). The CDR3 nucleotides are TGCAGTGCTAGGGCCAGCGGAGGGGGAGAGACCCAGTACTTC. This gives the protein CSARASGGGETQYF.

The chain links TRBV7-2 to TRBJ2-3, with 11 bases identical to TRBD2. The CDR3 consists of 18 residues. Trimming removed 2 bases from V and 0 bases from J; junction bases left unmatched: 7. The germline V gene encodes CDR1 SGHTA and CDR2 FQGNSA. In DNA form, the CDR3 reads TGTGCCAGCAGCTTACACCCTAGCGGGGGGACTAGCACAGATACGCAGTATTTT. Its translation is CASSLHPSGGTSTDTQYF.

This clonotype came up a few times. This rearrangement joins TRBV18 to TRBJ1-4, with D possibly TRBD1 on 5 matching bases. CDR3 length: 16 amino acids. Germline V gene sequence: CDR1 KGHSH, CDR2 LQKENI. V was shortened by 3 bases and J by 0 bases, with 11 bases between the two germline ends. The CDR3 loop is CASSPGTTATNEKLFF. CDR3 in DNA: TGTGCCAGCTCACCGGGGACGACTGCAACTAATGAAAAACTGTTTTTT. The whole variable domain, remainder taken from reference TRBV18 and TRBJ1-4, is NAGVMQNPRHLVRRRGQEARLRCSPMKGHSHVYWYRQLPEEGLKFMVYLQKENIIDESGMPKERFSAEFPKEGPSILRIQQVVRGDSAAYFCASSPGTTATNEKLFFGSGTQLSVL.

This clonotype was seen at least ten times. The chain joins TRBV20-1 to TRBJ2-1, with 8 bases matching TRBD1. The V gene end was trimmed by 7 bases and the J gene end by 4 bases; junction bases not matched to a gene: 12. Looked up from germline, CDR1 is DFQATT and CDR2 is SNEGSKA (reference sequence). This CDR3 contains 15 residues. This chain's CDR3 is CSVPDYRGLYNEQFF. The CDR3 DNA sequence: TGCAGTGTCCCCGACTACAGGGGGTTGTACAATGAGCAGTTCTTC.

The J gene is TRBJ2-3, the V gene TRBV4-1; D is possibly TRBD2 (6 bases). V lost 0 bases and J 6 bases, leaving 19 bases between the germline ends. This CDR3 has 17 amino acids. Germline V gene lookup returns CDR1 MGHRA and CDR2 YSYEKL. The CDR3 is CASSQEEGSLPSDTQYF. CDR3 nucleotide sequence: TGCGCCAGCAGCCAAGAGGAGGGGTCACTCCCATCGGATACGCAGTATTTT.